This is a list of T cell receptor beta chains from one sample in a study of control samples from healthy donors and cancer patients. The repertoire was sequenced with immunoSEQ multiplex PCR; TCRdb's copy has only in-frame clones and lacks some. The sample has about 140,000 clones, roughly 92% seen once. The sample was blood. These TCRs come from a man aged 25 to 40 in good health. Both conserved end residues are part of each CDR3. D genes are given only for firm matches. Clone size is stated in some rows and not others, as once, few, many or a class when expanded.

CDR3 length	V gene	clone size	J gene	D gene	CDR3 protein	CDR3 DNA
13	TRBV19	.	TRBJ1-1	.	CASSIGRVTEAFF	TGTGCCAGTAGTATTGGCAGGGTCACTGAAGCTTTCTTT
14	TRBV7-8	.	TRBJ2-1	.	CASSSAGLYNEQFF	TGTGCCAGCAGCTCAGCCGGACTCTACAATGAGCAGTTCTTC
16	TRBV28	.	TRBJ1-5	.	CASSLAGGTLGQPQHF	TGTGCCAGCAGTTTGGCAGGTGGAACTCTGGGGCAGCCCCAGCATTTT
13	TRBV28	.	TRBJ1-6	.	CASSSQGYSPLHF	TGTGCCAGCAGTTCACAGGGATATTCACCCCTCCACTTT
15	TRBV11-2	.	TRBJ2-1	.	CASSLGAPAYNEQFF	TGTGCCAGCAGCTTGGGGGCTCCGGCGTACAATGAGCAGTTCTTC
13	TRBV5-6	.	TRBJ1-2	.	CASSLGGKYGYTF	TGTGCCAGCAGCTTGGGGGGGAAGTATGGCTACACCTTC
16	TRBV5-1	.	TRBJ2-7	.	CASSLITGESSYEQYF	TGCGCCAGCAGCTTGATAACGGGAGAAAGCTCCTACGAGCAGTACTTC
15	TRBV30	.	TRBJ2-1	.	CAWQGGRGQYNEQFF	TGTGCCTGGCAGGGTGGCCGGGGCCAGTACAATGAGCAGTTCTTC
15	TRBV9	.	TRBJ2-5	TRBD2	CASSFRSGRTETQYF	TGTGCCAGCAGCTTTCGAAGCGGGAGAACAGAGACCCAGTACTTC
14	TRBV9	.	TRBJ1-2	TRBD1	CASSITGGNYGYTF	TGTGCCAGCAGCATCACAGGGGGGAACTATGGCTACACCTTC
20	TRBV27	.	TRBJ1-1	TRBD1	CASSFRRPRDRLSKNTEAFF	TGTGCCAGCAGTTTTCGTCGACCTCGGGACAGGCTGTCCAAGAACACTGAAGCTTTCTTT
15	TRBV5-1	.	TRBJ2-5	.	CASSLYANSQETQYF	TGCGCCAGCAGCTTGTATGCGAACTCACAAGAGACCCAGTACTTC
15	TRBV5-4	once	TRBJ1-4	.	CASSFTGATNEKLFF	TGTGCCAGCAGCTTCACAGGAGCAACTAATGAAAAACTGTTTTTT
16	TRBV15	.	TRBJ2-2	TRBD1	CATSSTGTANTGELFF	TGTGCCACCAGCAGTACCGGGACAGCTAACACCGGGGAGCTGTTTTTT
18	TRBV5-1	.	TRBJ2-3	TRBD1	CASSLEGGTGAYTDTQYF	TGCGCCAGCAGCTTGGAGGGCGGGACAGGGGCGTACACAGATACGCAGTATTTT
16	TRBV5-8	.	TRBJ1-2	.	CASRPSPGLFSYGYTF	TGTGCCAGCAGACCCTCCCCGGGCCTATTTAGCTATGGCTACACCTTC
13	TRBV19	.	TRBJ2-2	TRBD1	CASSTGAAGELFF	TGTGCCAGTAGCACAGGGGCCGCCGGGGAGCTGTTTTTT
13	TRBV6-2/TRBV6-3	.	TRBJ1-2	TRBD1	CASSDRVINGYTF	TGTGCCAGCAGTGACAGGGTGATTAATGGCTACACCTTC
13	TRBV6-5	.	TRBJ2-7	TRBD1	CASSYRQGGEQYF	TGTGCCAGCAGTTACCGACAGGGGGGCGAGCAGTACTTC
14	TRBV9	.	TRBJ1-1	TRBD1	CASSVTGANTEAFF	TGTGCCAGCAGCGTGACAGGGGCGAACACTGAAGCTTTCTTT
13	TRBV3-1/TRBV3-2	.	TRBJ1-1	.	CASSQDRVTEAFF	TGTGCCAGCAGCCAGGACAGAGTCACTGAAGCTTTCTTT
17	TRBV14	.	TRBJ2-1	TRBD1	CASSSTHRGVLWNEQFF	TGTGCCAGCAGCTCGACCCACAGGGGGGTACTTTGGAATGAGCAGTTCTTC
15	TRBV6-4	.	TRBJ2-1	.	CASSDGVDPSNEQFF	TGTGCCAGCAGTGACGGTGTGGACCCTTCCAATGAGCAGTTCTTC
15	TRBV27	.	TRBJ2-7	TRBD2	CASSLSGLASYEQYF	TGTGCCAGCAGTTTATCGGGACTAGCGAGCTACGAGCAGTACTTC
15	TRBV5-1	.	TRBJ1-2	.	CASSSTTTPGRGYTF	TGCGCCAGCAGCTCCACCACGACTCCCGGGAGGGGCTACACCTTC
13	TRBV28	once	TRBJ1-2	.	CASSPGPYYGYTF	TGTGCCAGCAGTCCTGGACCCTACTATGGCTACACCTTC
17	TRBV2	.	TRBJ2-3	.	CASRYIKQIRLTDTQYF	TGTGCCAGCAGATATATAAAACAGATTAGACTCACAGATACGCAGTATTTT
15	TRBV6-4	.	TRBJ2-1	TRBD1	CASSNTGVSYNEQFF	TGTGCCAGCAGTAATACAGGGGTCTCCTACAATGAGCAGTTCTTC
13	TRBV3-1/TRBV3-2	.	TRBJ2-3	.	CASSQSLPDTQYF	TGTGCCAGCAGCCAAAGCCTGCCGGATACGCAGTATTTT
12	TRBV7-9	.	TRBJ2-7	.	CASSLVTYEQYF	TGTGCCAGCAGCTTAGTTACCTACGAGCAGTACTTC
14	TRBV2	.	TRBJ2-7	TRBD2	CASSQSGTSYEQYF	TGTGCCAGCAGTCAGAGCGGGACTTCCTACGAGCAGTACTTC
14	TRBV19	.	TRBJ1-5	TRBD1	CASRQQGSNQPQHF	TGTGCCAGTAGACAACAGGGGAGCAATCAGCCCCAGCATTTT
11	TRBV5-8	.	TRBJ2-7	.	CASSLSGEQYF	TGTGCCAGCAGCCTTAGTGGCGAGCAGTACTTC
13	TRBV7-9	.	TRBJ2-7	TRBD1	CASSQTGGNEQYF	TGTGCCAGCAGCCAGACAGGGGGTAACGAGCAGTACTTC
14	TRBV5-4	.	TRBJ1-2	.	CASTTPQGLDGYTF	TGTGCCAGCACCACCCCCCAGGGGCTCGATGGCTACACCTTC
17	TRBV19	.	TRBJ1-2	TRBD1	CASSTPSDRGRDYGYTF	TGTGCCAGTAGTACACCATCCGACAGGGGGAGAGACTATGGCTACACCTTC
12	TRBV2	.	TRBJ1-2	.	CATNRENYGYTF	TGTGCCACAAACAGGGAGAACTATGGCTACACCTTC
11	TRBV7-2	.	TRBJ2-5	.	CASSSKETQYF	TGTGCCAGCAGCTCCAAAGAGACCCAGTACTTC
13	TRBV30	once	TRBJ2-7	.	CAWSGAPGSEQYF	TGTGCCTGGAGTGGAGCCCCCGGGAGCGAGCAGTACTTC
14	TRBV7-8	.	TRBJ1-1	TRBD1	CASSLRQGNTEAFF	TGTGCCAGCAGCCTGAGACAGGGAAACACTGAAGCTTTCTTT
16	TRBV25-1	.	TRBJ1-4	.	CASSGAIRGTFEKLFF	TGTGCCAGCAGTGGAGCTATCAGGGGCACTTTTGAAAAACTGTTTTTT
13	TRBV7-8	once	TRBJ2-3	.	CASSLDSTDTQYF	TGTGCCAGCAGCTTAGATAGCACAGATACGCAGTATTTT
11	TRBV7-9	.	TRBJ2-5	.	CASSPLETQYF	TGTGCCAGCAGCCCTCTGGAGACCCAGTACTTC
14	TRBV19	once	TRBJ2-1	.	CASSNQFAYNEQFF	TGTGCCAGTAGTAATCAGTTCGCCTACAATGAGCAGTTCTTC
19	TRBV7-9	.	TRBJ2-3	.	CASSHTGTVSFSPTDTQYF	TGTGCCAGCAGCCACACGGGGACGGTATCATTTTCCCCCACAGATACGCAGTATTTT
21	TRBV10-3	.	TRBJ2-6	TRBD1	CAISDPRLRGQLYSGANVLTF	TGTGCCATCAGTGACCCACGTCTAAGGGGACAGCTCTACTCTGGGGCCAACGTCCTGACTTTC
14	TRBV28	.	TRBJ2-7	TRBD2	CASTESGRTYEQYF	TGTGCCAGCACCGAGAGCGGGAGAACCTACGAGCAGTACTTC
15	TRBV4-3	.	TRBJ2-7	.	CASSPDEPGRYEQYF	TGCGCCAGCAGCCCCGATGAGCCTGGTCGGTACGAGCAGTACTTC
15	TRBV27	.	TRBJ1-5	.	CASSPFPPRGWSQHF	TGTGCCAGCAGTCCCTTTCCTCCTCGGGGATGGTCCCAGCATTTT
16	TRBV18	.	TRBJ2-7	.	CASSPRTRENTYEQYF	TGTGCCAGCTCACCACGTACCCGCGAGAACACCTACGAGCAGTACTTC
14	TRBV6-2/TRBV6-3	.	TRBJ2-7	.	CASSFYGGAYEQYF	TGTGCCAGCAGTTTTTATGGCGGCGCCTACGAGCAGTACTTC
16	TRBV6-4	.	TRBJ2-1	TRBD2	CASSPTLAGGHNEQFF	TGTGCCAGCAGTCCAACCCTAGCGGGAGGGCACAATGAGCAGTTCTTC
13	TRBV12-3/TRBV12-4	.	TRBJ1-5	.	CASSLGAGQPQHF	TGTGCCAGCAGTTTGGGGGCAGGTCAGCCCCAGCATTTT
13	TRBV7-8	.	TRBJ1-2	TRBD1	CASSSGQNYGYTF	TGTGCCAGCAGTTCGGGACAGAACTATGGCTACACCTTC
14	TRBV20-1	.	TRBJ2-7	.	CSASLLASQSEQYF	TGCAGTGCTAGTCTATTGGCGTCCCAGAGCGAGCAGTACTTC
14	TRBV14	.	TRBJ2-7	TRBD1	CASTSSGQGPEQYF	TGTGCCAGCACCTCATCGGGACAGGGCCCCGAGCAGTACTTC